This is a list of T cell receptor beta chains from one sample in a study of T cells in Graves' hyperthyroidism and ophthalmopathy. TCRdb fed the multiplex PCR reads into MiXCR, producing one record per CDR3 protein. Of about 400,000 distinct CDR3 sequences in the sample, about 15% were seen once. Input material: blood. The source of these receptors is a woman aged 25 to 39 with Graves' ophthalmopathy. Each CDR3 is given with its conserved first and last residue. D genes are given only for firm matches. The size entry is marked missing in some rows and otherwise reads once, few, many or a size class.

TRBV9,few,NA,TRBJ1-3,CASSVEPLLVRDDSGNTIYF,TGTGCCAGCAGCGTAGAACCCCTTTTGGTCAGGGATGACTCTGGAAACACCATATATTTT
TRBV5-1,NA,TRBD2,TRBJ2-5,CASSLSLAGPIGETQYF,TGCGCCAGCAGCTTATCTCTAGCGGGGCCGATTGGGGAGACCCAGTACTTC
TRBV20-1,many,NA,TRBJ2-2,CSASLMGVNTGELFF,TGCAGTGCTAGTTTGATGGGGGTCAACACCGGGGAGCTGTTTTTT
TRBV5-1,many,TRBD1,TRBJ2-5,CASSLGTGMVTQYF,TGCGCCAGCAGCTTGGGGACAGGGATGGTGACCCAGTACTTC
TRBV30,many,TRBD1,TRBJ2-7,CAWGGQPYEQYF,TGTGCCTGGGGGGGACAGCCCTACGAGCAGTACTTC
TRBV5-1,many,NA,TRBJ1-3,CASSEIVTAPGFSGNTIYF,TGCGCCAGCAGCGAGATCGTAACGGCACCAGGTTTCTCTGGAAACACCATATATTTT
TRBV7-9,many,NA,TRBJ1-1,CASSLEQGRPYHTEAFF,TGTGCCAGCAGCTTAGAGCAGGGGAGGCCTTATCACACTGAAGCTTTCTTT
TRBV3-1,many,NA,TRBJ1-4,CASSQEFGRGRTNEKLFF,TGTGCCAGCAGCCAAGAATTTGGCCGCGGGAGAACTAATGAAAAACTGTTTTTT
TRBV30,many,NA,TRBJ1-2,CAWSVIGAGYTF,TGTGCCTGGAGTGTTATTGGAGCTGGCTACACCTTC
TRBV6-4,many,NA,TRBJ2-2,CASSDGGQNTGELFF,TGTGCCAGCAGTGACGGGGGACAAAACACCGGGGAGCTGTTTTTT
TRBV2,NA,TRBD2,TRBJ2-3,CASSGVSGGRTDTQYF,TGTGCCAGCAGTGGAGTAAGCGGGGGGCGCACAGATACGCAGTATTTT
TRBV20-1,many,NA,TRBJ1-6,CSANQGSSSYNSPLHF,TGCAGTGCTAACCAGGGAAGTAGCTCCTATAATTCACCCCTCCACTTT
TRBV28,many,TRBD1,TRBJ2-6,CASSFLVGGRGGANVLTF,TGTGCCAGCAGTTTTCTTGTAGGGGGCCGAGGAGGGGCCAACGTCCTGACTTTC
TRBV28,many,NA,TRBJ1-2,CAAAQGYGYTF,TGTGCCGCGGCGCAGGGCTATGGCTACACCTTC
TRBV7-6,many,NA,TRBJ2-3,CASSLGDGSTDTQYF,TGTGCCAGCAGCTTAGGCGACGGTAGCACAGATACGCAGTATTTT
TRBV10-3,few,NA,TRBJ1-2,CAISPRDPRETSGYTF,TGTGCCATCAGTCCCCGGGACCCACGAGAAACAAGCGGCTACACCTTC
TRBV12-3/TRBV12-4,many,NA,TRBJ2-7,CASSPVSNSYEQYF,TGTGCCAGCAGTCCTGTTTCAAACTCCTACGAGCAGTACTTC
TRBV28,many,NA,TRBJ2-7,CASSLSGYPYEQYF,TGTGCCAGCAGTTTATCCGGGTATCCATACGAGCAGTACTTC